This T cell receptor (beta chain) stems from a study of T cell changes during pregnancy in multiple sclerosis. The V gene's germline CDR1 is SGHTA and CDR2 FQGTGA. The junction had 7 bases not matched to a gene; V was cut back by 5 bases and J by 5 bases. The CDR3 length is 15 residues. Sequencing used immunoSEQ multiplex PCR; TCRdb keeps in-frame clones, though not all of them. Counted here are roughly 70,000 clones, roughly nine tenths occurring once; the ten biggest clones make up 3.3%. The chain has TRBV7-3 and TRBJ2-2; TRBD2 aligns across 8 bases. Sample: peripheral blood, taken before pregnancy. The source of this sequence is a female donor with multiple sclerosis, enrolled in a pregnancy study. CDR3 DNA sequence: TGTGCCAGCAGCGTGTTGGGCGGGAGGACCGGGGAGCTGTTTTTT. This encodes CASSVLGGRTGELFF.